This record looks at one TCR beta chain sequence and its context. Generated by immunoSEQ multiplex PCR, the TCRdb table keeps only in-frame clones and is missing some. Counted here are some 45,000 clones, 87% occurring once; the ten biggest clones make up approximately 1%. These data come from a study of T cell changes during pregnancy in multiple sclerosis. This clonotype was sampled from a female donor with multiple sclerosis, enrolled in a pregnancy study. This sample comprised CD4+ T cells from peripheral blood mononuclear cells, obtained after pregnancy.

The CDR3 sequence: CTSSQGQTQNTEAFF. Here the CDR3 DNA reads TGCACCAGCAGCCAAGGACAGACCCAGAACACTGAAGCTTTCTTT. The chain couples TRBV1 to TRBJ1-1; the listed D gene, TRBD1, was not tested against the DNA. TRBV1 constitutes a pseudogene. The CDR3 runs to 15 residues.